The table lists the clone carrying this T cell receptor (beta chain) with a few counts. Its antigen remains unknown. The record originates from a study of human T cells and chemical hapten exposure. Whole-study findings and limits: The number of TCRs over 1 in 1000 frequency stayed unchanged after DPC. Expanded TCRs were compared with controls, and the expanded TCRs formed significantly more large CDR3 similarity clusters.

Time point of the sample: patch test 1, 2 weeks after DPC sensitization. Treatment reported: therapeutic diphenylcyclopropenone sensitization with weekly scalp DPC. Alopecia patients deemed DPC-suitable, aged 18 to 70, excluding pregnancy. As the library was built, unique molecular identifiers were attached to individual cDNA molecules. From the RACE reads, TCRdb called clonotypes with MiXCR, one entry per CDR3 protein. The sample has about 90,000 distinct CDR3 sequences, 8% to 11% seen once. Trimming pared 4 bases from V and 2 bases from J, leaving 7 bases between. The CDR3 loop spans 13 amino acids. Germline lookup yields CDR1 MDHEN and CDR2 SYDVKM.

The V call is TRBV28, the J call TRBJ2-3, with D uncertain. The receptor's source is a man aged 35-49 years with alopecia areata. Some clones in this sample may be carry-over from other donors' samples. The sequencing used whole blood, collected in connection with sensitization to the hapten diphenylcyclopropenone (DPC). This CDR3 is CASSSDDTDTQYF. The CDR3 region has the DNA TGTGCCAGCAGTTCAGACGACACAGATACGCAGTATTTT.